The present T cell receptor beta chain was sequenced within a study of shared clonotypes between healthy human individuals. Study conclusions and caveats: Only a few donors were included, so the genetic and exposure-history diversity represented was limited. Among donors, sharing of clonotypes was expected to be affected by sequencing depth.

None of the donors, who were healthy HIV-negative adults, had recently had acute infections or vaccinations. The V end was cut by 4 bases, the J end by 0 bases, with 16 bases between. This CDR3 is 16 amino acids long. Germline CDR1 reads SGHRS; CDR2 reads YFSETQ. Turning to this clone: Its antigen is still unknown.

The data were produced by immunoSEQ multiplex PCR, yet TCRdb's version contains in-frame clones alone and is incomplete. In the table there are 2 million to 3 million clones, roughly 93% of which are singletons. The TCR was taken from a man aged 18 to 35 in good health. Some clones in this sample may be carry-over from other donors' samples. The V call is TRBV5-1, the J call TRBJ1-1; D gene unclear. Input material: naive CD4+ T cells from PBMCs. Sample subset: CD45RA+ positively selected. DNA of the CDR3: TGCGCCAGCAGCACTTCTTACTCCCTACTGAACACTGAAGCTTTCTTT. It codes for CASSTSYSLLNTEAFF. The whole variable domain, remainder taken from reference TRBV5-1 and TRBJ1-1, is KAGVTQTPRYLIKTRGQQVTLSCSPISGHRSVSWYQQTPGQGLQFLFEYFSETQRNKGNFPGRFSGRQFSNSRSEMNVSTLELGDSALYLCASSTSYSLLNTEAFFGQGTRLTVV.